This T cell receptor (beta chain) was captured by sequencing in a study of technical replicates of blood from several donors. Measured with immunoSEQ multiplex PCR; TCRdb has only the in-frame clones, and not every one. The table records just under 100,000 clones, 95% of them present only once. Germline values: CDR1 WSHSY, CDR2 SAAADI. With 3 bases removed from V and 5 bases from J, the gap between germline ends came to 10 bases. The CDR3 runs to 13 residues. The specimen was T cells isolated from PBMCs. This clonotype originated in a human donor in good health. The rearrangement links TRBV10-2 to TRBJ1-2; D remains unclear. The DNA for the CDR3 is TGCGCCAGCAGTGACTTGAGCCTTTATGGCTACACCTTC. This codes for CASSDLSLYGYTF.